The T cell receptor (beta chain) described here comes from a study of blood T cell repertoires in COVID-19. Data came from immunoSEQ multiplex PCR; TCRdb stores just in-frame clones and leaves some out. The sample holds 310,000 or so clones, roughly 82% seen once. V trimming: 6 bases; J trimming: 2 bases; junction bases outside the gene matches: 10. Germline CDR1 and CDR2: MNHNY and SVGAGI (reference sequence). The CDR3 is made up of 16 amino acids. J is TRBJ2-1 and V is TRBV6-6, with 7 bases lining up with TRBD2. Sample: peripheral blood. The clonotype originates from a woman aged 50 to 60 with acute or convalescent COVID-19. CDR3 region: CASSPKWGGPYNEQFF. CDR3 nucleotides: TGTGCCAGCAGCCCCAAGTGGGGAGGGCCCTACAATGAGCAGTTCTTC.